Given below is one TCR beta chain in context. Its antigen is not known. Assay used: immunoSEQ multiplex PCR; TCRdb lists only in-frame clones, some missing. The repertoire holds tens of thousands of clones, with 89% as singletons. These data come from a study of T cell responses to AZD1222 COVID-19 vaccine. Study outcomes and limitations: Nearly half of spike-specific TCRs reportedly go after variant regions that carry no mutations.

Germline CDR1 reads SEHNR; CDR2 reads FQNEAQ (reference sequence). Germline trimming cut 1 base from V and 3 bases from J; bases unmatched to any gene: 7. This CDR3 is built from 17 residues. Specimen: peripheral blood, collected on day 0 of AZD1222 vaccination. The chain combines TRBV7-9 with TRBJ2-7; TRBD2 agrees at 12 bases. The source is an adult in good health. CDR3 region: CASSLGTSGTLDYEQYF. The CDR3 coding sequence is TGTGCCAGCAGCTTAGGGACTAGCGGGACCTTAGACTACGAGCAGTACTTC. Variable domain in full (rest from reference TRBV7-9 and TRBJ2-7): DTGVSQNPRHKITKRGQNVTFRCDPISEHNRLYWYRQTLGQGPEFLTYFQNEAQLEKSRLLSDRFSAERPKGSFSTLEIQRTEQGDSAMYLCASSLGTSGTLDYEQYFGPGTRLTVT.